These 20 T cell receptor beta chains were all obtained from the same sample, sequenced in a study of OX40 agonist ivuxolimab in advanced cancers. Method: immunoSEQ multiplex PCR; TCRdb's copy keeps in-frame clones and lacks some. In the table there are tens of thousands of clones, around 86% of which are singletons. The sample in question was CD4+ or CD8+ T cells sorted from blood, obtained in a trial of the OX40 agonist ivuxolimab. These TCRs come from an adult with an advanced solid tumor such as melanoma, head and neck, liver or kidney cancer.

The CDR3: CASSQVAGSRGQFF. CDR3 sequence (DNA): TGCGCCAGCAGCCAAGTTGCGGGGTCGCGAGGGCAGTTCTTC. The V and J genes are TRBV4-1 and TRBJ2-1; D perhaps matches TRBD2 (6 bases). Germline assignment: CDR1 MGHRA and CDR2 YSYEKL. CDR3 size: 14 residues. With 1 base removed from V and 12 bases from J, the gap between germline ends came to 16 bases.

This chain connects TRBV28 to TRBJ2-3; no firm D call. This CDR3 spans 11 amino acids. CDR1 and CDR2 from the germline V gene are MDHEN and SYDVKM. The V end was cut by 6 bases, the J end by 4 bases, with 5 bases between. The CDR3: CASRRADTQYF. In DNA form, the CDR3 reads TGTGCCAGCAGACGAGCAGATACGCAGTATTTT.

This chain's CDR3 is CASREAGEAYEQYF. CDR3 DNA: TGTGCCAGCAGGGAGGCAGGGGAGGCCTACGAGCAGTACTTC. The V gene is TRBV7-8, the J gene TRBJ2-7, with D perhaps matching TRBD1 or TRBD2 (6 bases each). Germline V CDR1 and CDR2: SGHVS, FQNEAQ. The CDR3 spans 14 residues. V gave up 6 bases and J gave up 2 bases, with 14 bases separating them.

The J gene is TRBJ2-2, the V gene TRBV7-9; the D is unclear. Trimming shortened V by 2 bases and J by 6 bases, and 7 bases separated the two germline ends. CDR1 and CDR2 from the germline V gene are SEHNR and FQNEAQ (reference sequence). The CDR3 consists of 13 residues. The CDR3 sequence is CASSLFTAGELFF. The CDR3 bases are TGTGCCAGCAGCTTATTTACGGCCGGGGAGCTGTTTTTT.

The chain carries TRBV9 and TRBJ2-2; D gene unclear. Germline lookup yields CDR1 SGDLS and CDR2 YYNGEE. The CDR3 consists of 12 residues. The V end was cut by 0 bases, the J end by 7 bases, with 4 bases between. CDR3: CASSVGVGELFF. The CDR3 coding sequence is TGTGCCAGCAGCGTAGGGGTCGGGGAGCTGTTTTTT.

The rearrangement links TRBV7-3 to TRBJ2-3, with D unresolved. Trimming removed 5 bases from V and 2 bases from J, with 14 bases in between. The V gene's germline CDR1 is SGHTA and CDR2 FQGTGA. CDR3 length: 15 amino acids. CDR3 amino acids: CASSPDGLPTDTQYF. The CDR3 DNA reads TGTGCCAGCAGCCCCGATGGGTTGCCCACAGATACGCAGTATTTT.

CDR3 protein: CASSYSKGYPSYEQYF. Written as DNA, the CDR3 is TGTGCCAGCAGTTACTCGAAGGGGTACCCTTCCTACGAGCAGTACTTC. This chain connects TRBV6-6 to TRBJ2-7; maybe TRBD1 (5 bases). The CDR3 covers 16 residues. Trimming stripped 0 bases from V and 1 base from J, with 13 bases between. CDR1 and CDR2 (germline): MNHNY, SVGAGI (reference sequence).

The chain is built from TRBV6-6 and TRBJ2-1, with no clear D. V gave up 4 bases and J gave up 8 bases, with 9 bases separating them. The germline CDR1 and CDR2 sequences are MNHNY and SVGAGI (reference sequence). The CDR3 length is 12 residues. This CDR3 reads CASSSDRYEQFF. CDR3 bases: TGTGCCAGCAGTTCGGACCGCTATGAGCAGTTCTTC.

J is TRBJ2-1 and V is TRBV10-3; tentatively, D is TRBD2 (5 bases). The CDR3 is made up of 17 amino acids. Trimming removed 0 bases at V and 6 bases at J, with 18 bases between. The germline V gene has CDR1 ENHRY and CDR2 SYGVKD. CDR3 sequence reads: CAISESRVERTINEQFF. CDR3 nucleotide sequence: TGTGCCATCAGTGAGTCGAGGGTGGAGCGGACGATCAATGAGCAGTTCTTC.

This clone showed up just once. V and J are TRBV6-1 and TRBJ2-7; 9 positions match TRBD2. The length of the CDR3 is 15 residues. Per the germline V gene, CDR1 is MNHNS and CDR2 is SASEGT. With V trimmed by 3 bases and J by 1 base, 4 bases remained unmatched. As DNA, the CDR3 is TGTGCCAGCAGTGAGTGGCTAGCGGGGTCCTACGAGCAGTACTTC. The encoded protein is CASSEWLAGSYEQYF.

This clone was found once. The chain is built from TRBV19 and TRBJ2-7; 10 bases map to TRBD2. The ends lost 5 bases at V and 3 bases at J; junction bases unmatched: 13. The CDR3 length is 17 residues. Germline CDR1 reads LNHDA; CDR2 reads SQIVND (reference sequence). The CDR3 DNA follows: TGTGCCAGTAGTCCAAATTGGGCGACTAGCGGGCTCTACGAGCAGTACTTC. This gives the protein CASSPNWATSGLYEQYF.

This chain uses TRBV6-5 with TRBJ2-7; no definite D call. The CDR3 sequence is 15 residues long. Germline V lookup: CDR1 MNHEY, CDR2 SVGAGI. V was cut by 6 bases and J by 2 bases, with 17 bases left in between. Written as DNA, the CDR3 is TGTGCCAGCAGCCCCGGGCCCCCTGGGCCCTACGAGCAGTACTTC. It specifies CASSPGPPGPYEQYF.

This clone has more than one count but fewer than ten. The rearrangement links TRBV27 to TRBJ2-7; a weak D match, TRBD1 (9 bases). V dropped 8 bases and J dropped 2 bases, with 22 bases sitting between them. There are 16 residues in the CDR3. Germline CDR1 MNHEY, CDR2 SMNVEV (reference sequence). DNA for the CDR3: TGTGCCAGCTGTGGACAGGGGATAGCGGGGACCTACGAGCAGTACTTC. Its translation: CASCGQGIAGTYEQYF.

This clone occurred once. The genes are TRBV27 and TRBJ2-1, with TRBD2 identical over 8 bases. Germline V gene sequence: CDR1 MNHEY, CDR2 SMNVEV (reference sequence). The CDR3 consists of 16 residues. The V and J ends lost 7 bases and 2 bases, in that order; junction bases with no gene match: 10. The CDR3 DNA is TGTGCCAGCACCCCCTCGGAAGCGGGAGCCTACAATGAGCAGTTCTTC. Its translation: CASTPSEAGAYNEQFF.

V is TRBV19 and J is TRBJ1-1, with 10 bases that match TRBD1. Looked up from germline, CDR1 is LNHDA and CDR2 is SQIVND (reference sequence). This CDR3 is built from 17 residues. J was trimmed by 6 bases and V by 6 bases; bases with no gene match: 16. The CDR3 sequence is CASSPTGDRGLRAEAFF. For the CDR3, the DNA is TGTGCCAGTAGCCCAACCGGGGACAGGGGTCTTAGGGCTGAAGCTTTCTTT. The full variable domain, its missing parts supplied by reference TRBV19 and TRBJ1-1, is DGGITQSPKYLFRKEGQNVTLSCEQNLNHDAMYWYRQDPGQGLRLIYYSQIVNDFQKGDIAEGYSVSREKKESFPLTVTSAQKNPTAFYLCASSPTGDRGLRAEAFFGQGTRLTVV.

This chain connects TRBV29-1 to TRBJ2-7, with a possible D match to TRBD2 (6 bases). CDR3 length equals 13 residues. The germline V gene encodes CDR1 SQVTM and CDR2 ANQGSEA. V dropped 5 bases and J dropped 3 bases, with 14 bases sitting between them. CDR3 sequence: CSVNPGDSYEQYF. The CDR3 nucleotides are TGCAGCGTTAATCCGGGAGACAGCTACGAGCAGTACTTC.

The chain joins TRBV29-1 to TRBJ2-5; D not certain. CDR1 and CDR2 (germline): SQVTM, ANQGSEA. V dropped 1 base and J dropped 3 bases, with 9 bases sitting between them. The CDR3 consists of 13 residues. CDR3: CSVEGSQEETQYF. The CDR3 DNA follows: TGCAGCGTTGAAGGTAGTCAAGAAGAGACCCAGTACTTC.

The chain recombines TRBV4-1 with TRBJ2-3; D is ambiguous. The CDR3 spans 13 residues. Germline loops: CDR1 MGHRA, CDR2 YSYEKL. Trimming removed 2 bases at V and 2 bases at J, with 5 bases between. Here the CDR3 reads CASSQSYTDTQYF. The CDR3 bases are TGCGCCAGCAGCCAAAGCTACACAGATACGCAGTATTTT.

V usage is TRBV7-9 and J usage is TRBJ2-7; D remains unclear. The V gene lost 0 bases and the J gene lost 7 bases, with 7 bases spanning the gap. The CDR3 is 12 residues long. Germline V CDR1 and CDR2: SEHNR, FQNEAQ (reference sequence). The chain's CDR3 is CASSLATEEQYF. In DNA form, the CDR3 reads TGTGCCAGCAGCTTAGCAACAGAGGAGCAGTACTTC.

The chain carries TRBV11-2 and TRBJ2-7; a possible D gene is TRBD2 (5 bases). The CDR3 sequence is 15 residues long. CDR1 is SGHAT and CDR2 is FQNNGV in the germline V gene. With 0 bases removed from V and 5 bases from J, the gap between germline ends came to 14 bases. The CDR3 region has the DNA TGTGCCAGCAGCTTAGAAAGCGGCGCCCTGGACGAGCAGTACTTC. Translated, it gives CASSLESGALDEQYF. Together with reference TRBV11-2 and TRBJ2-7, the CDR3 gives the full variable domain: EAGVAQSPRYKIIEKRQSVAFWCNPISGHATLYWYQQILGQGPKLLIQFQNNGVVDDSQLPKDRFSAERLKGVDSTLKIQPAKLEDSAVYLCASSLESGALDEQYFGPGTRLTVT.